This T cell receptor beta chain was recovered during a study of PD-1 blockade in classical Hodgkin lymphoma. Study context: Nivolumab was administered to patients intravenously at 3 mg/kg every 2 weeks.

The CDR3 length is 18 residues. Using immunoSEQ multiplex PCR, the repertoire was profiled, and TCRdb retains in-frame clones only, with some absent. Of 100,000 or so clones listed, roughly 90% are singletons. Study conclusions and caveats: Those starting nivolumab under 1 year post-ASCT were excluded. Similar baseline diversity was found in complete responders and newly diagnosed patients.

This clone counts as medium-sized. The antigen is unknown. Specified time point: cycle 4 day 1 (C4D1), after 6 weeks of nivolumab. All patients relapsed after autologous stem cell transplantation, and brentuximab vedotin exposure varied. The receptor's source is a human donor with classical Hodgkin lymphoma. This rearrangement joins TRBV21-1 to TRBJ1-5. TRBV21-1 is assigned pseudogene status. The sequenced sample was peripheral blood mononuclear cells (PBMCs), obtained before the fourth cycle of nivolumab. The CDR3 region is CASSKPTWDLASNQPQHF. The CDR3, as DNA: TGTGCCAGCAGCAAGCCAACTTGGGACCTAGCTAGCAATCAGCCCCAGCATTTT.